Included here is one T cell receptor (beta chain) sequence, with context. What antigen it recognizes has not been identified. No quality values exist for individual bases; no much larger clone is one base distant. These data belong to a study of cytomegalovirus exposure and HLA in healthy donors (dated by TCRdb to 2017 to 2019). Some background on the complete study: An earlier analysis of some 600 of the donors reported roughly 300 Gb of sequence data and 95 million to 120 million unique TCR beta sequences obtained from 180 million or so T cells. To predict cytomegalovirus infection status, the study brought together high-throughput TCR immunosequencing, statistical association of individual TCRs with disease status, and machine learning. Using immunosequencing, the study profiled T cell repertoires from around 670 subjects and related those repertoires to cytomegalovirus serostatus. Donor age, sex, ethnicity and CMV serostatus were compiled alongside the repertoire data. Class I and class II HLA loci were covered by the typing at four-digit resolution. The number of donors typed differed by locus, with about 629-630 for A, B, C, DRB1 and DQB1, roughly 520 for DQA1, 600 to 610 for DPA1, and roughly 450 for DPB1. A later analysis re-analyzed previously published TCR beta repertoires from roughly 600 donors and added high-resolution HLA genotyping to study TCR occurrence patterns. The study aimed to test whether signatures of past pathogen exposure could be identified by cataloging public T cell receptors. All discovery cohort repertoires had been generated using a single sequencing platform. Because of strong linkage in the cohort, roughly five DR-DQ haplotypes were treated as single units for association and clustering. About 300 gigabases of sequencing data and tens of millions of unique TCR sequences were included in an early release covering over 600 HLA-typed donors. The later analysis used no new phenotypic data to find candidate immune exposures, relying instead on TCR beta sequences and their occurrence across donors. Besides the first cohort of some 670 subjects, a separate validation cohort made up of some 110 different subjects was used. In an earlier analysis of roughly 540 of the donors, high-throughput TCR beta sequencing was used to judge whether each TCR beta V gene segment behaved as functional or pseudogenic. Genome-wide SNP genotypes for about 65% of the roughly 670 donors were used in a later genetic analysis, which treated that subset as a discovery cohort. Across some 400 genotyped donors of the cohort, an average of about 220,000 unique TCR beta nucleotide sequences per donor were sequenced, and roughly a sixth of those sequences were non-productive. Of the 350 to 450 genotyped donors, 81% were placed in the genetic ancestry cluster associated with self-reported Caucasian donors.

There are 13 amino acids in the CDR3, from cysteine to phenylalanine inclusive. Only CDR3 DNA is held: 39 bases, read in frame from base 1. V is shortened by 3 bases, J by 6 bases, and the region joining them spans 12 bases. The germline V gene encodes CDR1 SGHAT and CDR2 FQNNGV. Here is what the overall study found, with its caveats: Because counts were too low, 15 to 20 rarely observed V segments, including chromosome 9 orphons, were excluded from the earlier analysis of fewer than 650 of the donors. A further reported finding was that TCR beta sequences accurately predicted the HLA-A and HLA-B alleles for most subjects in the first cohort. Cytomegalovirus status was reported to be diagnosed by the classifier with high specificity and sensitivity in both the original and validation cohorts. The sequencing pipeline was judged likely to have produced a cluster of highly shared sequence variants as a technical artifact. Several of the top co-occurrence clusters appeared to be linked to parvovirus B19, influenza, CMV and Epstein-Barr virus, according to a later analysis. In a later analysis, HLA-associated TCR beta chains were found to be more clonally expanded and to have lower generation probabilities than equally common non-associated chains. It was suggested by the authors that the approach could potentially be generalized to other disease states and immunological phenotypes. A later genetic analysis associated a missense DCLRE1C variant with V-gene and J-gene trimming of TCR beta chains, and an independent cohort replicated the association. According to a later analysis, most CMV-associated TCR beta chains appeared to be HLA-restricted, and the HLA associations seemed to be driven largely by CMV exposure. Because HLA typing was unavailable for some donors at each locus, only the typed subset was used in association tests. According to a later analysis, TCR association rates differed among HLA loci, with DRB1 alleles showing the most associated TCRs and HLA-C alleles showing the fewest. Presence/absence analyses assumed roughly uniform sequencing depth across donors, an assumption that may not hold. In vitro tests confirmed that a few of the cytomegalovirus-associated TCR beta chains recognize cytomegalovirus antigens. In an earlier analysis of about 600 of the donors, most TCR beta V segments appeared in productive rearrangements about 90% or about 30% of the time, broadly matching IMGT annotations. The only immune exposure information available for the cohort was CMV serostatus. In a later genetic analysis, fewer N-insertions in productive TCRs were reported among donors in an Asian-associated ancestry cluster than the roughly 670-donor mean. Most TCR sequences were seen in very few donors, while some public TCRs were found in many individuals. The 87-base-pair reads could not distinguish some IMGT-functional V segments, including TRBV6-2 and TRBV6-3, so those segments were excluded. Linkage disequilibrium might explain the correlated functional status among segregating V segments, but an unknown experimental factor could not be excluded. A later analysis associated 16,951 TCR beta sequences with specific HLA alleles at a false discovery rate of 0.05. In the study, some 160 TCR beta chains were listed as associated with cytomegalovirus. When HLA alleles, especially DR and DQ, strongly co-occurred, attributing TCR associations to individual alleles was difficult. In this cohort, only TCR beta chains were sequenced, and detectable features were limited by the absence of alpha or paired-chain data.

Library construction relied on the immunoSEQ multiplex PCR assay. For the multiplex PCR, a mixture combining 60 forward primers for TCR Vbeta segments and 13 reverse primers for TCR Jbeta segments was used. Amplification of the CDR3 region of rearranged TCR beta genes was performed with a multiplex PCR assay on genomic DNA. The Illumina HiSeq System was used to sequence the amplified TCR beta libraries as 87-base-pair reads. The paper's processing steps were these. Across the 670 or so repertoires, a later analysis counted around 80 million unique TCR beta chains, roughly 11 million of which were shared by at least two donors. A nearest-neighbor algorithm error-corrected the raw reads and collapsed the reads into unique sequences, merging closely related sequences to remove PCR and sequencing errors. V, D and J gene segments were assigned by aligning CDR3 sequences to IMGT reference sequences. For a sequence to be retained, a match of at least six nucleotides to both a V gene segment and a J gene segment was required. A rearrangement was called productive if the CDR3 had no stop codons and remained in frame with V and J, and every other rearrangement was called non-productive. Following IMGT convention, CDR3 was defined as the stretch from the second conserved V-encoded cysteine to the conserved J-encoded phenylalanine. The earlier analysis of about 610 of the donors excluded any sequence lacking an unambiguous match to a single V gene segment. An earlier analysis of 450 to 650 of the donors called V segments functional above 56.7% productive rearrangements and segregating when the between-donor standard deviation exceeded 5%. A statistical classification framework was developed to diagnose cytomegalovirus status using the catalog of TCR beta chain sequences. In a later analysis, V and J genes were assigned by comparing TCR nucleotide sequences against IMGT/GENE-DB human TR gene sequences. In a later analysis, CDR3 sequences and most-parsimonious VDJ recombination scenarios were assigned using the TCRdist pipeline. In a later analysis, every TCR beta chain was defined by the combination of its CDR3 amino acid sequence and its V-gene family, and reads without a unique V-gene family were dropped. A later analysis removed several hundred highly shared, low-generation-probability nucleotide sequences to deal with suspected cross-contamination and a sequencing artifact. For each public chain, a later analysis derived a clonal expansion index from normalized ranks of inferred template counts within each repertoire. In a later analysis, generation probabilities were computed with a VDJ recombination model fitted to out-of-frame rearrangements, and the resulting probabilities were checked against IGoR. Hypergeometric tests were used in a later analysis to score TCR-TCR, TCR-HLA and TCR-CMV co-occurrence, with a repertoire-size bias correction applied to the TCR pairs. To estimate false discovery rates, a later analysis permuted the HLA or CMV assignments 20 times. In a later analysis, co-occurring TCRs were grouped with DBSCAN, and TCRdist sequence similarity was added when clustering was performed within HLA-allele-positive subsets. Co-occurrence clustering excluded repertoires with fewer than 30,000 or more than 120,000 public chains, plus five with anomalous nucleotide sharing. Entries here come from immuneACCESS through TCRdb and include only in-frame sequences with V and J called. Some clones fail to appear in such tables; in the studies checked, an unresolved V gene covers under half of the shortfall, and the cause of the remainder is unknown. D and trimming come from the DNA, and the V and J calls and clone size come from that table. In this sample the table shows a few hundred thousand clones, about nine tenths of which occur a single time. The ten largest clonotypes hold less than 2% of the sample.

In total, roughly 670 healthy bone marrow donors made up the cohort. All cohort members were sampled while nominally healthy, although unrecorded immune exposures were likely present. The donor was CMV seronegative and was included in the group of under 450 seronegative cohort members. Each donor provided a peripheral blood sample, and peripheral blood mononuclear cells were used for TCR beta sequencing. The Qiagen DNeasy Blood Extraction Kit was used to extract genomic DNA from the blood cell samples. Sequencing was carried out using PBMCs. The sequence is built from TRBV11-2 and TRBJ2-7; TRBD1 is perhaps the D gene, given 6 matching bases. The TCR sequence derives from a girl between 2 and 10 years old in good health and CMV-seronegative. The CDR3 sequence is CASSFQGNREQYF. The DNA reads TGTGCCAGCAGCTTTCAGGGGAATCGCGAGCAGTACTTC.